Each of the 31 T cell receptor beta chains below was sequenced from the same sample in a study of T cells after yellow fever vaccination. TCRdb used MiXCR to reprocess the 5' RACE reads, holding one entry per CDR3 protein. The repertoire holds 240,000 or so distinct CDR3 sequences, with less than 9% as singletons. Sequenced material: CD4+ T cells sorted from PBMCs, taken 15 days after the yellow fever booster vaccination. Receptors were obtained from a man aged 25 to 40 who received the YFV17D yellow fever vaccine.

This clonotype was seen only a few times. The chain uses TRBV9 and TRBJ2-1, with no clear D. Per the germline V gene, CDR1 is SGDLS and CDR2 is YYNGEE. The CDR3 is made up of 14 amino acids. The V end lost 6 bases, the J end lost 4 bases, and 14 bases lay between the germline ends. CDR3 coding DNA: TGTGCCAGCACCGCCGGATCGACTTACAATGAGCAGTTCTTC. Residues: CASTAGSTYNEQFF.

The genes are TRBV18 and TRBJ2-7; the D is unclear. The V end was cut by 5 bases, the J end by 1 base, with 12 bases between. Germline V CDR1 and CDR2: KGHSH, LQKENI. The CDR3 contains 14 residues. CDR3 nucleotide sequence: TGTGCCAGCTCAGTCTCCCTGGAATCCTACGAGCAGTACTTC. Its translation is CASSVSLESYEQYF.

The chain joins TRBV5-6 to TRBJ1-2; a possible D gene is TRBD1 (5 bases). Germline-derived CDR1 and CDR2 are SGHDT and YYEEEE. The CDR3 is made up of 13 amino acids. V shed 1 base and J shed 7 bases, with 11 bases lying between them. CDR3 coding DNA: TGTGCCAGCAGCTTGACAGGTTTTTCTGGCTACACCTTC. Translated, it gives CASSLTGFSGYTF. Full variable domain (remainder filled in from reference TRBV5-6 and TRBJ1-2): DAGVTQSPTHLIKTRGQQVTLRCSPKSGHDTVSWYQQALGQGPQFIFQYYEEEERQRGNFPDRFSGHQFPNYSSELNVNALLLGDSALYLCASSLTGFSGYTFGSGTRLTVV.

Points on this clonotype: Compared with germline, one end of the junction differs, possibly owing to a read error. The gene calls are TRBV2 and TRBJ2-1; 11 bases map to TRBD2. From germline, CDR1 is SNHLY and CDR2 FYNNEI. This CDR3 region has 19 residues. The CDR3 DNA follows: TGTGCCAGCAGCGAAGTTCTAGCGGGAGGCCCCATAAGTGGCGATGAGCAGTTCTTC. Translation: CASSEVLAGGPISGDEQFF.

The table lists this clonotype with many counts. The rearrangement uses TRBV12-3 or TRBV12-4 and TRBJ2-5; D may be TRBD1 (8 bases). The V end was cut by 5 bases, the J end by 7 bases, with 20 bases between. CDR3 length equals 15 residues. CDR3 DNA: TGTGCCAGCAGTCTAGGGGGGACAGGACTAGGGACCCAGTACTTC. It encodes CASSLGGTGLGTQYF.

The CDR3 loop reads CASSPGTSLTDTQYF. CDR3 sequence (DNA): TGTGCCAGCTCACCCGGGACAAGCCTCACAGATACGCAGTATTTT. The V gene is TRBV27, the J gene TRBJ2-3; maybe TRBD1 (6 bases). The CDR3 contains 15 residues. V gave up 8 bases and J gave up 2 bases, with 17 bases separating them. The germline CDR1 and CDR2 sequences are MNHEY and SMNVEV (reference sequence).

This clonotype was observed a handful of times. J is TRBJ1-1 and V is TRBV5-4, with 8 bases identical to TRBD1. Germline CDR1 SGHNT, CDR2 YYREEE (reference sequence). CDR3 size: 15 residues. Trimming cost V 4 bases and J 5 bases; bases outside gene matches: 10. Here the CDR3 DNA reads TGTGCCAGCAGCCTATACAGGGGGAGTGGGACTGAAGCTTTCTTT. It codes for CASSLYRGSGTEAFF.

In this sample, this clonotype turned up a few times. The J gene is TRBJ2-7, the V gene TRBV19, with D uncertain. V lost 6 bases to trimming and J lost 2 bases, with 14 bases between them. Germline CDR1 and CDR2: LNHDA and SQIVND (reference sequence). The CDR3 is 14 amino acids. CDR3 nucleotide sequence: TGTGCCAGTAGCCACCGGGCCCTTCCCTACGAGCAGTACTTC. Its protein product is CASSHRALPYEQYF.

V gene TRBV12-3 or TRBV12-4 combines with J gene TRBJ2-3; D not resolved. The V end was cut by 3 bases, the J end by 4 bases, with 11 bases between. CDR3 size: 14 residues. The CDR3 DNA is TGTGCCAGCAGTTTTATGCTACTCTCAGATACGCAGTATTTT. Protein: CASSFMLLSDTQYF.

This clonotype was seen at least ten times. The chain links TRBV7-2 to TRBJ1-1, with a weak D call TRBD1 (5 bases). This CDR3 region has 14 residues. The germline gives CDR1 SGHTA, CDR2 FQGNSA. V shed 4 bases and J shed 0 bases, with 9 bases lying between them. CDR3: CASSWGGLNTEAFF. CDR3 sequence (DNA): TGTGCCAGCAGCTGGGGCGGGTTGAACACTGAAGCTTTCTTT.

The rearrangement uses TRBV7-2 and TRBJ2-3; D call uncertain. The V end was cut by 5 bases, the J end by 1 base, with 13 bases between. Germline assignment: CDR1 SGHTA and CDR2 FQGNSA. This CDR3 is 15 amino acids long. As DNA, the CDR3 is TGTGCCAGCAGCAAAGGGTTGGTCCGCACAGATACGCAGTATTTT. Its protein product is CASSKGLVRTDTQYF.

This clonotype came up many times. V gene TRBV6-1 combines with J gene TRBJ2-5; weak D call: TRBD1 (6 bases). Germline CDR1 and CDR2: MNHNS and SASEGT. CDR3 size: 15 residues. V was trimmed by 6 bases and J by 6 bases, leaving 20 bases between them. The CDR3 here is CASSPTQGSGKTQYF. DNA of the CDR3: TGTGCCAGCAGCCCCACCCAGGGGTCGGGAAAGACCCAGTACTTC.

The chain employs TRBV7-2 and TRBJ2-7; D ambiguous. Between the trimmed V and J ends, which lost 2 bases and 0 bases, there was a span of 11 bases. This CDR3 is 15 amino acids long. From germline, CDR1 is SGHTA and CDR2 FQGNSA. The DNA of the CDR3 is TGTGCCAGCAGCTTACAACCAGCGAGCTCCTACGAGCAGTACTTC. Residues: CASSLQPASSYEQYF. The full variable domain, with the rest looked up from reference TRBV7-2 and TRBJ2-7, is GAGVSQSPSNKVTEKGKDVELRCDPISGHTALYWYRQSLGQGLEFLIYFQGNSAPDKSGLPSDRFSAERTGGSVSTLTIQRTQQEDSAVYLCASSLQPASSYEQYFGPGTRLTVT.

This clonotype was counted a few times. The chain is built from TRBV7-9 and TRBJ1-2, with D possibly matching TRBD1 (6 bases). Germline CDR1 and CDR2: SEHNR and FQNEAQ (reference sequence). This CDR3 is 14 amino acids long. V was cut by 5 bases and J by 7 bases, with 17 bases left in between. This CDR3 is CASSPRTVAGGYTF. In nucleotides, the CDR3 is TGTGCCAGCAGCCCCCGGACAGTAGCTGGTGGCTACACCTTC.

V usage is TRBV5-1 and J usage is TRBJ2-5, with TRBD1 identical over 9 bases. There are 15 residues in the CDR3. Germline CDR1 reads SGHRS; CDR2 reads YFSETQ. V lost 4 bases and J lost 2; bases outside the gene matches: 6. The CDR3, as DNA: TGCGCCAGCAGCAGCGGGACAGGGTTGCAAGAGACCCAGTACTTC. This encodes CASSSGTGLQETQYF.

This clonotype was picked up many times. This chain connects TRBV20-1 to TRBJ2-7; D is possibly TRBD1 (6 bases). Germline CDR1 and CDR2: DFQATT and SNEGSKA (reference sequence). The CDR3 has 13 amino acids. V was cut by 2 bases and J by 6 bases, with 14 bases left in between. The CDR3 loop is CSARNTQGSEQYF. DNA of the CDR3: TGCAGTGCTAGAAACACACAGGGATCCGAGCAGTACTTC.

This chain uses TRBV24-1 with TRBJ1-5; 7 bases are shared with TRBD1. Germline CDR1 and CDR2: KGHDR and SFDVKD. This CDR3 comprises 15 residues. The J segment lost 7 bases and the V segment lost 1 base, leaving 6 bases of the junction unmatched. The CDR3 loop is CATSDFAGGGQPQHF. CDR3 DNA: TGTGCCACCAGTGATTTTGCAGGGGGAGGACAGCCCCAGCATTTT.

The V gene is TRBV10-3, the J gene TRBJ2-5; 10 bases map to TRBD1. Germline CDR1 reads ENHRY; CDR2 reads SYGVKD. The junction had 4 bases not matched to a gene; V was cut back by 6 bases and J by 6 bases. This CDR3 spans 13 amino acids. CDR3: CAIRQDRGQTQYF. Here the CDR3 DNA reads TGTGCCATCAGGCAAGACAGGGGGCAGACCCAGTACTTC.

CDR3 sequence (DNA): TGCGCCAGCAGCTTGGGGTGGGACCCTAGGGAAAAACTGTTTTTT. Protein sequence: CASSLGWDPREKLFF. This sequence joins TRBV5-1 and TRBJ1-4; D is perhaps TRBD1 (5 bases). Germline CDR1 reads SGHRS; CDR2 reads YFSETQ. The CDR3 contains 15 residues. The V end lost 0 bases, the J end lost 8 bases, and 14 bases lay between the germline ends.

Only a few counts were recorded for this clonotype. This rearrangement joins TRBV7-9 to TRBJ1-4; D is uncertain. The V end lost 5 bases, the J end lost 5 bases, and 15 bases lay between the germline ends. CDR1 is SEHNR, CDR2 FQNEAQ, per germline (reference sequence). This CDR3 is built from 15 residues. CDR3 residues: CASSPTTLTNEKLFF. CDR3 sequence (DNA): TGTGCCAGCAGCCCTACGACTCTAACAAATGAAAAACTGTTTTTT.

The table lists this clonotype with many counts. The chain uses TRBV7-2 and TRBJ2-7; D could derive from TRBD1 or TRBD2 (6 bases each). Germline V gene sequence: CDR1 SGHTA, CDR2 FQGNSA. The CDR3 consists of 14 residues. Trimming cost V 0 bases and J 8 bases, with 14 bases left between them. CDR3 in DNA: TGTGCCAGCAGCTTAGCCCCTAGGGGGGCAAAGCAGTACTTC. Its translation: CASSLAPRGAKQYF.

The chain carries TRBV20-1 and TRBJ2-3; D unresolved. CDR3 length: 14 residues. Trimming removed 2 bases at V and 0 bases at J, with 9 bases between. Per the germline V gene, CDR1 is DFQATT and CDR2 is SNEGSKA (reference sequence). CDR3 nucleotides: TGCAGTGCTAGAATCGGAGCTAGCACAGATACGCAGTATTTT. The encoded protein is CSARIGASTDTQYF.

The CDR3 DNA follows: TGTGCCTGGAGTGTACAGGTAATACAGATGAACACTGAAGCTTTCTTT. Protein product: CAWSVQVIQMNTEAFF. The J gene is TRBJ1-1, the V gene TRBV30, with a tentative D call TRBD1 (5 bases). Germline V CDR1 and CDR2: GTSNPN, SVGIG (reference sequence). The CDR3 loop spans 16 amino acids. Trimming took off 0 bases at V and 0 bases at J, with 14 bases between the two ends.

V usage is TRBV24-1 and J usage is TRBJ2-7; TRBD1 matches 9 bases. The germline gives CDR1 KGHDR, CDR2 SFDVKD. The trim removed 0 bases at V and 2 bases at J, leaving 19 bases unmatched. The CDR3 length is 21 residues. The CDR3 DNA sequence: TGTGCCACCAGTGATTTGGGTTACACCACTCGGGGGACAGGGAAGACCTACGAGCAGTACTTC. Its protein is CATSDLGYTTRGTGKTYEQYF.

The chain carries TRBV7-9 and TRBJ2-7, with 12 bases lining up with TRBD2. Trimming cost V 7 bases and J 9 bases; bases outside gene matches: 7. CDR1 and CDR2 from the germline V gene are SEHNR and FQNEAQ (reference sequence). The CDR3 is made up of 13 amino acids. The CDR3 loop is CASTGLAGTRQYF. The CDR3 DNA sequence: TGTGCCAGCACCGGACTAGCGGGAACAAGGCAGTACTTC.

Ten or more counts support this clonotype. The V and J genes are TRBV7-2 and TRBJ2-7; TRBD2 matches at 9 bases. Trimming removed 6 bases from V and 9 bases from J; junction bases left unmatched: 12. The CDR3 sequence is 14 residues long. Germline values: CDR1 SGHTA, CDR2 FQGNSA. The chain's CDR3 is CASRVASAGGVQYF. As DNA, the CDR3 is TGTGCCAGCAGAGTCGCGTCGGCGGGAGGGGTGCAGTACTTC.

This clonotype has more than one count but fewer than ten. V is TRBV30 and J is TRBJ2-7; TRBD2 might be the D (6 bases). This CDR3 spans 14 amino acids. Germline V gene lookup returns CDR1 GTSNPN and CDR2 SVGIG (reference sequence). Trimming cost V 4 bases and J 2 bases, with 15 bases left between them. The CDR3 loop is CAWTPGTYTYEQYF. In nucleotides, the CDR3 is TGTGCCTGGACCCCTGGGACTTACACCTACGAGCAGTACTTC.

The chain has TRBV24-1 and TRBJ2-3; D ambiguous. This CDR3 region has 11 residues. Germline CDR1 KGHDR, CDR2 SFDVKD. The germline V and J ends were trimmed by 5 bases and 4 bases, with 3 bases remaining between them. The CDR3 bases are TGTGCCACCAGTGCATCAGATACGCAGTATTTT. Translated, it gives CATSASDTQYF.

This clonotype showed up many times. This chain links TRBV5-4 with TRBJ2-4; 7 bases line up with TRBD2. The J segment lost 5 bases and the V segment lost 6 bases, leaving 14 bases of the junction unmatched. This CDR3 spans 16 amino acids. CDR1 and CDR2 (germline): SGHNT, YYREEE (reference sequence). The CDR3 loop is CASTPGLMGGENIQYF. Here the CDR3 DNA reads TGTGCCAGCACCCCGGGATTAATGGGGGGGGAAAACATTCAGTACTTC.

This clonotype was found many times. The V and J genes are TRBV6-1 and TRBJ2-1; D not certain. Germline CDR1 reads MNHNS; CDR2 reads SASEGT. Between the trimmed V and J ends, which lost 2 bases and 0 bases, there was a span of 8 bases. The CDR3 is made up of 15 amino acids. The CDR3 spells CASSERLSSYNEQFF. In nucleotides, the CDR3 is TGTGCCAGCAGTGAAAGGCTTAGCTCCTACAATGAGCAGTTCTTC.

The V gene is TRBV30, the J gene TRBJ2-7, with TRBD2 matching over 7 bases. The CDR3 is made up of 13 amino acids. The germline CDR1 and CDR2 sequences are GTSNPN and SVGIG (reference sequence). V trimming: 4 bases; J trimming: 2 bases; junction bases outside the gene matches: 5. CDR3 sequence: CAWINSGAYEQYF. The CDR3 DNA reads as TGTGCCTGGATAAACAGCGGGGCCTACGAGCAGTACTTC.